This is a list of T cell receptor beta chains from one sample in a study of blood T cell repertoires in COVID-19. Assay: immunoSEQ multiplex PCR; the TCRdb copy retains only in-frame clones and omits some. The sample has under 250,000 clones; about 82% are singletons. Sequencing was carried out using PBMCs or T cells enriched from blood (not recorded which). All receptors derive from a woman in her fifties or sixties with acute COVID-19. CDR3s include the opening cysteine and the closing phenylalanine or tryptophan. A D gene is named only where the DNA matches it firmly. Clone size is not always given. Where it is, it says once, few, many or a class for expanded clones.

NA	TRBV28	TRBD1	TRBJ1-5	CASSLPGGGNQPQHF	TGTGCCAGCAGTTTACCAGGGGGAGGCAATCAGCCCCAGCATTTT
NA	TRBV6-5	NA	TRBJ1-2	CASRPSGEGGYTF	TGTGCCAGCAGACCCTCAGGGGAAGGTGGCTACACCTTC
NA	TRBV19	TRBD1	TRBJ1-5	CASTPDRGSGQPQHF	TGTGCCAGTACTCCGGACAGGGGATCGGGTCAGCCCCAGCATTTT
NA	TRBV5-1	NA	TRBJ1-2	CASSLLGAGANNGYTF	TGCGCCAGCAGCCTCTTGGGGGCAGGTGCTAATAATGGCTACACCTTC
NA	TRBV18	NA	TRBJ2-5	CASSLRTSQETQYF	TGTGCCAGCTCACTCCGGACTTCACAAGAGACCCAGTACTTC
NA	TRBV3-1/TRBV3-2	TRBD1	TRBJ2-3	CASRSRDRGIDTQYF	TGTGCCAGCAGGAGCCGGGACAGGGGGATAGATACGCAGTATTTT
once	TRBV30	NA	TRBJ2-2	CAWSGQGNTGELFF	TGTGCCTGGAGTGGCCAGGGGAACACCGGGGAGCTGTTTTTT
NA	TRBV18	TRBD1	TRBJ2-7	CASSPPNVQGAYEQYF	TGTGCCAGCTCACCACCTAATGTCCAGGGGGCCTACGAGCAGTACTTC
few	TRBV7-9	NA	TRBJ1-1	CASSPELKATEAFF	TGTGCCAGCAGCCCCGAGTTGAAAGCGACTGAAGCTTTCTTT
once	TRBV19	NA	TRBJ1-4	CASRSTVNEKLFF	TGTGCCAGTAGGAGCACAGTGAATGAAAAACTGTTTTTT
NA	TRBV19	TRBD1	TRBJ1-5	CASSRTNGQGSQPQHF	TGTGCCAGTAGTCGAACAAACGGACAGGGGAGTCAGCCCCAGCATTTT
NA	TRBV18	NA	TRBJ1-6	CASSLQGSSYNSPLHF	TGTGCCAGCTCACTCCAGGGAAGCTCCTATAATTCACCCCTCCACTTT
few	TRBV6-5	TRBD1	TRBJ1-2	CASSQGQGRYGYTF	TGTGCCAGCAGTCAGGGACAGGGTCGCTATGGCTACACCTTC
NA	TRBV9	TRBD1	TRBJ1-6	CASSSRDRGRNSVSSPLHF	TGTGCCAGCAGCTCCCGGGACAGGGGTAGGAACTCGGTTTCTTCACCCCTCCACTTT
NA	TRBV5-4	NA	TRBJ2-2	CASSLGQGSGELFF	TGTGCCAGCAGCTTAGGTCAGGGGTCCGGGGAGCTGTTTTTT
few	TRBV16	TRBD1	TRBJ1-2	CASSQYRGYGYTF	TGTGCCAGCAGCCAATACAGGGGCTATGGCTACACCTTC
NA	TRBV15	NA	TRBJ1-2	CATSRDHARGGAGYTF	TGTGCCACCAGCAGAGATCACGCGAGGGGCGGGGCTGGCTACACCTTC
NA	TRBV19	TRBD1	TRBJ1-6	CASSTRQGRTYNSPLHF	TGTGCCAGTAGTACCCGACAGGGGAGGACCTATAATTCACCCCTCCACTTT
once	TRBV6-1	TRBD1	TRBJ1-5	CASSEGQGHQPQHF	TGTGCCAGCAGTGAAGGACAGGGGCATCAGCCCCAGCATTTT
NA	TRBV9	TRBD2	TRBJ2-2	CASSVGSGVGTGELFF	TGTGCCAGCAGCGTAGGTAGCGGGGTGGGAACCGGGGAGCTGTTTTTT
NA	TRBV7-9	NA	TRBJ1-3	CASSLAQTGNTIYF	TGTGCCAGCAGCTTGGCACAGACTGGAAACACCATATATTTT
once	TRBV3-1/TRBV3-2	NA	TRBJ1-1	CASSHETGFTEAFF	TGTGCCAGCAGCCATGAAACAGGGTTCACTGAAGCTTTCTTT
once	TRBV5-1	NA	TRBJ1-2	CASSRGGPSNYGYTF	TGCGCCAGCAGCCGCGGAGGTCCCTCTAACTATGGCTACACCTTC
NA	TRBV6-1	TRBD1	TRBJ1-2	CASSELGQGAHVWGYTF	TGTGCCAGCAGTGAACTCGGACAGGGGGCCCACGTCTGGGGCTACACCTTC
once	TRBV4-3	NA	TRBJ2-1	CASSQEAQGSYNEQFF	TGCGCCAGCAGCCAAGAAGCCCAGGGGTCATACAATGAGCAGTTCTTC
few	TRBV27	NA	TRBJ2-2	CASSNKGQGLNTGELFF	TGTGCCAGCTCCAACAAGGGTCAGGGGTTGAACACCGGGGAGCTGTTTTTT
once	TRBV7-3	NA	TRBJ1-1	CASSPIPGVRTEAFF	TGTGCCAGCAGCCCAATCCCAGGGGTCAGGACTGAAGCTTTCTTT
NA	TRBV24-1	NA	TRBJ2-6	CAVSGTASSGANVLTF	TGTGCCGTGTCCGGGACTGCAAGTTCTGGGGCCAACGTCCTGACTTTC
NA	TRBV7-2	TRBD1	TRBJ2-5	CASSSQGGPETQYF	TGTGCCAGCAGTTCTCAAGGGGGCCCAGAGACCCAGTACTTC
NA	TRBV7-8	TRBD1	TRBJ1-1	CASRPGGNTEAFF	TGTGCCAGCAGGCCAGGGGGGAACACTGAAGCTTTCTTT
NA	TRBV19	NA	TRBJ2-7	CASSLSGTSAYEQYF	TGTGCCAGTAGTCTTTCCGGGACATCGGCCTACGAGCAGTACTTC
NA	TRBV25-1	NA	TRBJ2-7	CASSEYPSAREQYF	TGTGCCAGCAGTGAATATCCCAGCGCAAGGGAGCAGTACTTC
NA	TRBV4-3	NA	TRBJ1-2	CASSQGGDEGYTF	TGCGCCAGCAGCCAAGGGGGGGATGAGGGCTACACCTTC
NA	TRBV29-1	TRBD1	TRBJ2-1	CSVVPAGQGAGNNEQFF	TGCAGCGTTGTTCCCGCAGGACAGGGGGCCGGAAACAATGAGCAGTTCTTC
NA	TRBV19	NA	TRBJ2-3	CASSGGPEKGVYTDTQYF	TGTGCCAGTAGTGGGGGCCCAGAAAAGGGGGTCTACACAGATACGCAGTATTTT
once	TRBV7-2	TRBD1	TRBJ1-3	CASSNNRGLGDTIYF	TGTGCCAGCAGCAACAACAGGGGGCTGGGGGACACCATATATTTT
once	TRBV27	NA	TRBJ1-5	CASSRISGGNQPQHF	TGTGCCAGCAGCCGTATTTCAGGGGGCAATCAGCCCCAGCATTTT
NA	TRBV7-2	TRBD1	TRBJ2-1	CASSLEGQGFVRPYNEQFF	TGTGCCAGCAGCTTAGAGGGACAGGGTTTCGTACGCCCCTACAATGAGCAGTTCTTC
NA	TRBV29-1	TRBD1	TRBJ1-1	CSGLTGTALNTEAFF	TGCAGCGGATTGACAGGGACGGCCTTGAACACTGAAGCTTTCTTT
NA	TRBV9	NA	TRBJ2-5	CASSVGNSGETQYF	TGTGCCAGCAGCGTAGGGAACTCGGGAGAGACCCAGTACTTC
NA	TRBV6-2/TRBV6-3	NA	TRBJ1-1	CASSQRWRGPYEAFF	TGTGCCAGCAGCCAAAGGTGGCGGGGGCCCTATGAAGCTTTCTTT
NA	TRBV9	TRBD1	TRBJ2-2	CASSGNRGTGELFF	TGTGCCAGCAGCGGGAACAGGGGGACCGGGGAGCTGTTTTTT
NA	TRBV5-1	NA	TRBJ1-6	CASSLAGAGSPLHF	TGCGCCAGCAGCTTGGCAGGGGCTGGGTCACCCCTCCACTTT
NA	TRBV14	TRBD1	TRBJ1-1	CASSHRGRTEAFF	TGTGCCAGCAGCCACAGGGGGCGGACTGAAGCTTTCTTT
NA	TRBV6-5	TRBD1	TRBJ1-1	CASSNRGKNTEAFF	TGTGCCAGCAGTAACAGGGGAAAGAACACTGAAGCTTTCTTT
NA	TRBV3-1/TRBV3-2	NA	TRBJ1-2	CASSQQVYGYTF	TGTGCCAGCAGCCAACAGGTCTATGGCTACACCTTC
NA	TRBV10-1	TRBD2	TRBJ2-1	CANTPFGGVDYNEQFF	TGCGCCAACACCCCGTTCGGGGGGGTAGACTACAATGAGCAGTTCTTC
NA	TRBV6-5	NA	TRBJ2-3	CASRKRVTDTQYF	TGTGCCAGCAGGAAGCGAGTCACAGATACGCAGTATTTT
NA	TRBV7-2	TRBD1	TRBJ2-3	CASSRDRGTDTQYF	TGTGCCAGCAGTCGGGACAGGGGCACAGATACGCAGTATTTT
NA	TRBV5-1	NA	TRBJ1-2	CASSFQENYGYTF	TGCGCCAGCAGCTTCCAGGAAAACTATGGCTACACCTTC